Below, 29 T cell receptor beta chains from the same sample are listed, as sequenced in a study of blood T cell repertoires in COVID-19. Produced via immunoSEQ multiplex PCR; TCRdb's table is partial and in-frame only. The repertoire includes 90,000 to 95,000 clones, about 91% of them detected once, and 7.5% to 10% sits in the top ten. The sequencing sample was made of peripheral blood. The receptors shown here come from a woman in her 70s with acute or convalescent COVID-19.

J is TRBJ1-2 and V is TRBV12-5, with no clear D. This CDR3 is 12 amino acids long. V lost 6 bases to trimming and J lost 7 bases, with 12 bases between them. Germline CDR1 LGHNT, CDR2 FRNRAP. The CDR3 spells CASGRAAGGYTF. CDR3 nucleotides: TGTGCTAGTGGACGGGCAGCGGGTGGCTACACCTTC.

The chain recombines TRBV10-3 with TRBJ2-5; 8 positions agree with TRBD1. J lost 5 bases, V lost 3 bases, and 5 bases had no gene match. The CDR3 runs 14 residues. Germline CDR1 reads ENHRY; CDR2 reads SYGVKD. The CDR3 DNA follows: TGTGCCATCAGTGATGCAGGGGGCGGTGAGACCCAGTACTTC. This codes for CAISDAGGGETQYF.

The chain's CDR3 is CASSHRDRLLNEQFF. The CDR3 DNA sequence: TGTGCCAGCAGCCATCGTGACAGATTGCTCAATGAGCAGTTCTTC. The gene calls are TRBV3-1 (or the pseudogene TRBV3-2) and TRBJ2-1; possible D gene TRBD1, 5 bases. V was cut by 3 bases and J by 6 bases, with 15 bases left in between. Germline V gene lookup returns CDR1 LGHDT and CDR2 YNNKEL (reference sequence). The CDR3 is 15 amino acids.

In DNA, the CDR3 is TGTGCCAGCAGACCGGGACTGAGAAACACTGAAGCTTTCTTT. As protein: CASRPGLRNTEAFF. This rearrangement joins TRBV27 to TRBJ1-1; possible D gene TRBD1, 5 bases. Trimming removed 6 bases from V and 2 bases from J, with 13 bases in between. Looked up from germline, CDR1 is MNHEY and CDR2 is SMNVEV (reference sequence). CDR3 length: 14 amino acids.

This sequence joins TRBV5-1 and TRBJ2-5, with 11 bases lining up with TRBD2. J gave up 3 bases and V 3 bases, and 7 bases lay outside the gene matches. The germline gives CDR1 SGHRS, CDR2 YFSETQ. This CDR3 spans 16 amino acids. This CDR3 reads CASSSFSGRAEETQYF. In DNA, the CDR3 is TGCGCCAGCAGCTCATTTAGCGGGAGGGCAGAAGAGACCCAGTACTTC.

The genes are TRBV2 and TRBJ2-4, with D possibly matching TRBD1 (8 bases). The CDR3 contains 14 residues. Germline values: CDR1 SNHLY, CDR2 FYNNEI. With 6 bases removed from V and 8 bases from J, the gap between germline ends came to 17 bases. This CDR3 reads CASREDRAGDIQYF. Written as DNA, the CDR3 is TGTGCCAGCAGAGAGGACAGGGCGGGAGACATTCAGTACTTC.

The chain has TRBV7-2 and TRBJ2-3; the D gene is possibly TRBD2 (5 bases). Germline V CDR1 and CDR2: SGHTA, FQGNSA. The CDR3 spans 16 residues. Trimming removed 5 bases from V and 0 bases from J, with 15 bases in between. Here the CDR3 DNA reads TGTGCCAGCAGCCCGGGGATGATAGCTAGCACAGATACGCAGTATTTT. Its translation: CASSPGMIASTDTQYF.

The CDR3 nucleotides read TGTGCCAGCAAGGAGGGCGGGAGAGTCCATGAAGCTTTCTTT. This codes for CASKEGGRVHEAFF. The V gene is TRBV27, the J gene TRBJ1-1; D is uncertain. Germline assignment: CDR1 MNHEY and CDR2 SMNVEV (reference sequence). The CDR3 loop spans 14 amino acids. Trimming cost V 7 bases and J 7 bases, with 19 bases left between them.

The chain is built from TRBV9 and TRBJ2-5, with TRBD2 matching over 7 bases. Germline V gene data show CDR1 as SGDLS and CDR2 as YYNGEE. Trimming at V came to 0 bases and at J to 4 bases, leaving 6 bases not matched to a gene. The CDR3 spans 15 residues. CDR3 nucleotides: TGTGCCAGCAGCGTAGATGTGACTAGCAGAGAGACCCAGTACTTC. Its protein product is CASSVDVTSRETQYF.

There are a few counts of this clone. CDR3 coding DNA: TGCGCCAGCAGCTTGGTTGCCAGTACTAACTATGGCTACACCTTC. Translating gives CASSLVASTNYGYTF. This chain connects TRBV5-1 to TRBJ1-2; D remains unclear. V was shortened by 0 bases and J by 0 bases, with 9 bases between the two germline ends. Germline lookup yields CDR1 SGHRS and CDR2 YFSETQ. This CDR3 contains 15 residues. Full variable domain (missing parts from reference TRBV5-1 and TRBJ1-2): KAGVTQTPRYLIKTRGQQVTLSCSPISGHRSVSWYQQTPGQGLQFLFEYFSETQRNKGNFPGRFSGRQFSNSRSEMNVSTLELGDSALYLCASSLVASTNYGYTFGSGTRLTVV.

The CDR3 region is CASSEQGATNEKLFF. CDR3 DNA: TGCGCCAGCAGCGAGCAAGGGGCAACTAATGAAAAACTGTTTTTT. This chain uses TRBV5-1 with TRBJ1-4; D may be TRBD1 (5 bases). The germline gives CDR1 SGHRS, CDR2 YFSETQ. This CDR3 region has 15 residues. V was shortened by 4 bases and J by 0 bases, with 10 bases between the two germline ends.

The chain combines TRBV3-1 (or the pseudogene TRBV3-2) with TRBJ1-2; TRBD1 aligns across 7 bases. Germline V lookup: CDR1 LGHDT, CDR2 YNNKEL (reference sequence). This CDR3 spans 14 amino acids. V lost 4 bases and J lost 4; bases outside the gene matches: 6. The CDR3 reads CASSPRDSPYGYTF. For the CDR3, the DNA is TGTGCCAGCAGCCCTAGGGACAGCCCCTATGGCTACACCTTC.

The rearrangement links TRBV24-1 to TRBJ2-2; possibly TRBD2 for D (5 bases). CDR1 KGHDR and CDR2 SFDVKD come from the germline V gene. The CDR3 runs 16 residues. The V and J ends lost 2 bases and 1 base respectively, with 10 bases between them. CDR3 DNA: TGTGCCACCAGTGATTCCAAACGGGAGAACACCGGGGAGCTGTTTTTT. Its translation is CATSDSKRENTGELFF.

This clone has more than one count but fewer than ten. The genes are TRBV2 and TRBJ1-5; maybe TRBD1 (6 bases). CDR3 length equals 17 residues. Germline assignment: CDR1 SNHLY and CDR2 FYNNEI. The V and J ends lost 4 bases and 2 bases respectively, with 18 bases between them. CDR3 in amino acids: CASSGGRGIGGNQPQHF. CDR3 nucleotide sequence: TGTGCCAGCAGTGGCGGCAGGGGTATCGGGGGCAATCAGCCCCAGCATTTT.

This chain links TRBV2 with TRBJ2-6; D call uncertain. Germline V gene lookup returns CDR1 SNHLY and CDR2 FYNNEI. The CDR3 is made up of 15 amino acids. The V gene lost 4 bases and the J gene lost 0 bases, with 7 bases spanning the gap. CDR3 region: CASSGAGSGANVLTF. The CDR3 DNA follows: TGTGCCAGCAGTGGGGCCGGCTCTGGGGCCAACGTCCTGACTTTC. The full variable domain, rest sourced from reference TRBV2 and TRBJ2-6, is EPEVTQTPSHQVTQMGQEVILRCVPISNHLYFYWYRQILGQKVEFLVSFYNNEISEKSEIFDDQFSVERPDGSNFTLKIRSTKLEDSAMYFCASSGAGSGANVLTFGAGSRLTVL.

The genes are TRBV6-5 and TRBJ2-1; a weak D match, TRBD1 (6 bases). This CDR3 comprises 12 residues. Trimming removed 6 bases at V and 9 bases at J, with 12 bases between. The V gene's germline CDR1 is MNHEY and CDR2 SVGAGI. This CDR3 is CASRPIRGEQFF. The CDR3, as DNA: TGTGCCAGCAGGCCCATCAGGGGTGAGCAGTTCTTC.

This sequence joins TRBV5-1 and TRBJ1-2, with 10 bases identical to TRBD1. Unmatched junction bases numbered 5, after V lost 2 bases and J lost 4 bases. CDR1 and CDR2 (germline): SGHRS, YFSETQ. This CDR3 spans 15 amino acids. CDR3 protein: CASSFGTGVSYGYTF. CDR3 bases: TGCGCCAGCAGCTTCGGGACAGGGGTCTCCTATGGCTACACCTTC.

The CDR3 DNA follows: TGCAGCGTTGGACAGAACGGGGGTCAGCCCCAGCATTTT. This codes for CSVGQNGGQPQHF. The rearrangement uses TRBV29-1 and TRBJ1-5, with a possible D match to TRBD1 (5 bases). This CDR3 has 13 residues. Germline CDR1 and CDR2: SQVTM and ANQGSEA. V was trimmed by 4 bases and J by 6 bases, leaving 13 bases between them.

CDR3 in amino acids: CASSPLEENSPLHF. As DNA, the CDR3 is TGTGCCAGCAGCCCGCTCGAGGAGAATTCACCCCTCCACTTT. The V call is TRBV5-6, the J call TRBJ1-6; D gene ambiguous. Trimming took 4 bases from V and 7 from J, leaving 12 bases between them. CDR3 length: 14 residues. Germline CDR1 SGHDT, CDR2 YYEEEE.

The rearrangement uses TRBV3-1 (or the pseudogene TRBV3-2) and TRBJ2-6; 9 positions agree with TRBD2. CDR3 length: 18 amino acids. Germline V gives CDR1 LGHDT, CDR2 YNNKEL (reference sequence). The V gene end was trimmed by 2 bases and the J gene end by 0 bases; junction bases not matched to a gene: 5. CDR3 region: CASSQLLAGLSGANVLTF. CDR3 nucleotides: TGTGCCAGCAGCCAACTACTAGCGGGCCTCTCTGGGGCCAACGTCCTGACTTTC.

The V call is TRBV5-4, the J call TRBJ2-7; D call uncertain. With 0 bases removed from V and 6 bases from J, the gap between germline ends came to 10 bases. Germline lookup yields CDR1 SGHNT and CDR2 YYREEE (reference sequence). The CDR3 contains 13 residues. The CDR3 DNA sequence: TGTGCCAGCAGCTTGGCAGCTAGACCCGAGCAGTACTTC. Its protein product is CASSLAARPEQYF.

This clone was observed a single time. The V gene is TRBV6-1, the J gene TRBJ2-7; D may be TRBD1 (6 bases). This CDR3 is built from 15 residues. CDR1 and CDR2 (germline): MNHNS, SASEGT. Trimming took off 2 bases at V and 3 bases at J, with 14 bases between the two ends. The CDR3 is CASSERDTAYYEQYF. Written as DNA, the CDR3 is TGTGCCAGCAGTGAACGGGACACAGCCTACTACGAGCAGTACTTC.

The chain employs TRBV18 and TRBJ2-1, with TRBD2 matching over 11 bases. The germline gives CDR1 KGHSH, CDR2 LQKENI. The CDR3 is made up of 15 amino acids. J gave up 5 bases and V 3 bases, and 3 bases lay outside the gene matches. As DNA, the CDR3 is TGTGCCAGCTCACCGGGACTAGCGGCAGACAATGAGCAGTTCTTC. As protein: CASSPGLAADNEQFF.

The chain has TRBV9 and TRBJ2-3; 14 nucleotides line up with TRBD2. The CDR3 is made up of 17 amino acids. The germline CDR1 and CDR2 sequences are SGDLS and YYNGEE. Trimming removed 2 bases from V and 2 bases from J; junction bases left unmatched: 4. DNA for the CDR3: TGTGCCAGCAGCGTTGGGACTAGCGGGGGTATCACAGATACGCAGTATTTT. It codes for CASSVGTSGGITDTQYF.

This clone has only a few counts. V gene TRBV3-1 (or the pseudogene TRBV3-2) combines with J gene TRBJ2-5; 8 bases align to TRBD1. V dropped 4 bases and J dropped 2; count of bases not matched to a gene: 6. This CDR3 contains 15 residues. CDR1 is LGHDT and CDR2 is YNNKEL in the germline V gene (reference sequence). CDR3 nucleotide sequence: TGTGCCAGCAGCCGCGGACAGGGCCCTCAAGAGACCCAGTACTTC. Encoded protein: CASSRGQGPQETQYF.

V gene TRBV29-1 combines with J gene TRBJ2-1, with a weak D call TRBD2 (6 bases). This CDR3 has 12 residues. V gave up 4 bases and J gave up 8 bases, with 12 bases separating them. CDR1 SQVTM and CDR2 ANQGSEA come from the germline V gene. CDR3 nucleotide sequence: TGCAGCGTTGCCGTCGGGACTTATGAGCAGTTCTTC. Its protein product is CSVAVGTYEQFF.

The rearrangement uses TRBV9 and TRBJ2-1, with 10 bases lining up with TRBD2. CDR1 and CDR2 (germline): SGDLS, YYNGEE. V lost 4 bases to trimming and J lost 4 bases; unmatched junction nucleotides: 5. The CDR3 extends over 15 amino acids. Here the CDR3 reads CASSRTSGGYNEQFF. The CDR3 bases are TGTGCCAGCAGCCGGACTAGCGGTGGGTACAATGAGCAGTTCTTC.

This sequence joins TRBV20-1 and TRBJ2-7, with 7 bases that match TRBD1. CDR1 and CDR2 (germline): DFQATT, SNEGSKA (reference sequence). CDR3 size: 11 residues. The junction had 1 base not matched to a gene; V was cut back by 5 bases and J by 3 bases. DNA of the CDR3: TGCAGTGCTTGGGACAGCTACGAGCAGTACTTC. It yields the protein CSAWDSYEQYF.

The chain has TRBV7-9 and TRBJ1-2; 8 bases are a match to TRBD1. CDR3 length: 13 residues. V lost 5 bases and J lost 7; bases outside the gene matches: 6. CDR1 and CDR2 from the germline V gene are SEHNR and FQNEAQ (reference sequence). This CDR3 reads CASSQTGVGGYTF. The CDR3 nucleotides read TGTGCCAGCAGCCAGACAGGGGTTGGTGGCTACACCTTC.